This T cell receptor (beta chain) was sequenced in a study of cytomegalovirus exposure and HLA in healthy donors. Study-wide findings and caveats: In an earlier analysis, most TCR beta V segments were productive about 87% or about 30% of the time.

This CDR3 has 19 amino acids. Germline V gene sequence: CDR1 LNHDA, CDR2 SQIVND (reference sequence). Trimming removed 1 base from V and 0 bases from J; junction bases left unmatched: 7. PCR employed 60 Vbeta and 13 Jbeta primers. Assay: immunoSEQ multiplex PCR; the TCRdb copy retains only in-frame clones and omits some. The table has 130,000 or so clones, around 72% seen once. A note on this clone: Its antigen is as yet unknown.

The chain links TRBV19 to TRBJ2-6, with 9 bases fitting TRBD1. This TCR came from a woman aged 18-29 years in good health and CMV-seronegative. Sequenced input: PBMCs. The CDR3 protein is CASSIGGTGYFSGANVLTF. The CDR3 DNA sequence: TGTGCCAGTAGTATAGGAGGGACAGGGTATTTCTCTGGGGCCAACGTCCTGACTTTC. Combining the CDR3 with reference TRBV19 and TRBJ2-6 gives the whole variable domain DGGITQSPKYLFRKEGQNVTLSCEQNLNHDAMYWYRQDPGQGLRLIYYSQIVNDFQKGDIAEGYSVSREKKESFPLTVTSAQKNPTAFYLCASSIGGTGYFSGANVLTFGAGSRLTVL.